These 2 T cell receptor beta chains originate from one sample sequenced in a study of vaccination and CD4 T cells after COVID-19. No antigen is known for these receptors. At the Johns Hopkins FTIC core, DNA taken from cultured CD4+ T cells was sequenced by way of the Oncomine TCR Beta short-read assay. TCRdb itself ran the PCR reads through MiXCR, one entry per CDR3 protein. This table has about 14,000 distinct CDR3 sequences, 52% appearing once. As to treatment: approximately 10-day PBMC culture with coronavirus spike peptide pools or control peptides (ViraFEST assay). Sequencing was carried out using CD4+ T cells from blood, cultured in vitro. Receptor source: a human donor who had recovered from COVID-19.

This clonotype appeared a few times. The gene calls are TRBV10-1 and TRBJ2-7; D is unclear. The germline V and J ends were trimmed by 2 bases and 1 base, with 6 bases remaining between them. Germline lookup yields CDR1 WNHNN and CDR2 SYGVQD (reference sequence). The CDR3 extends over 13 amino acids. This CDR3 is CASSEAGSYEQYF. The CDR3 DNA reads as TGCGCCAGCAGTGAGGCCGGATCCTACGAGCAGTACTTC.

The V gene is TRBV11-3, the J gene TRBJ2-2; no clear D gene. Germline CDR1 and CDR2: SGHNT and YENEEA. CDR3 length: 16 amino acids. The V and J ends lost 0 bases and 4 bases respectively, with 12 bases between them. CDR3 residues: CASSLDGGTPTGELFF. For the CDR3, the DNA is TGTGCCAGCAGCTTAGATGGCGGAACCCCCACCGGGGAGCTGTTTTTT.